The present TCR beta chain was sequenced within a study of identical twins. Findings of the study overall: The analysis was cross-sectional rather than longitudinal within donors. Within monozygotic twins, out-of-frame TCR alpha sharing was underestimated by the models.

This clonotype was seen a few times. The antigen is unknown. CDR3 length equals 17 residues. Trimming left V 1 base short and J 2 bases short, with 15 bases between. Germline-derived CDR1 and CDR2 are MGHDK and SYGVNS. Via MiXCR, TCRdb re-called the 5' RACE reads, giving one row per CDR3 protein. The profile shows some 900,000 distinct CDR3 sequences, 9% to 15% of them singletons. This sample was shared with a second study, whose subject was yellow fever vaccine responses in identical twins.

The sample was PBMCs. This clonotype was sampled from a woman younger than 35 in good health. The chain couples TRBV25-1 to TRBJ1-3, with TRBD1 as a possible D gene (5 bases). The CDR3 loop reads CASSESPGRGTGNTIYF. The CDR3 region has the DNA TGTGCCAGCAGTGAATCTCCGGGAAGGGGTACTGGAAACACCATATATTTT.